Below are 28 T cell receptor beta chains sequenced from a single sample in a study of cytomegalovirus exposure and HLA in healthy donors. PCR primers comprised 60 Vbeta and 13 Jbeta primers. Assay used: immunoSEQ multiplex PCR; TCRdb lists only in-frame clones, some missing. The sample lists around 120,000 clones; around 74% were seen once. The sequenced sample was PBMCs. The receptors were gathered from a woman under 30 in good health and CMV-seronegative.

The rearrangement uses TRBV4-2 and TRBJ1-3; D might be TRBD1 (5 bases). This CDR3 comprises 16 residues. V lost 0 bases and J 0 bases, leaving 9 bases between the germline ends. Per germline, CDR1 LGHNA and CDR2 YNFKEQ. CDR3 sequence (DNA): TGTGCCAGCAGCCAAGAAGACAGCCTCTCTGGAAACACCATATATTTT. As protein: CASSQEDSLSGNTIYF.

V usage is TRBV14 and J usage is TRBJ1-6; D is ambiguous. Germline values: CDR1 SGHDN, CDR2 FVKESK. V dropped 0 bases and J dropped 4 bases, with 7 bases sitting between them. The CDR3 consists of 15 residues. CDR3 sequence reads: CASSQDTFYNSPLHF. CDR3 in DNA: TGTGCCAGCAGCCAAGATACTTTTTATAATTCACCCCTCCACTTT.

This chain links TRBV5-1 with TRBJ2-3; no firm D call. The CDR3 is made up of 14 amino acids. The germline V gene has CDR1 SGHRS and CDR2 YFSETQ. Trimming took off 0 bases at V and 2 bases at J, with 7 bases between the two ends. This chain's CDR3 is CASSLETVTDTQYF. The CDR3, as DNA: TGCGCCAGCAGCTTGGAAACAGTCACAGATACGCAGTATTTT.

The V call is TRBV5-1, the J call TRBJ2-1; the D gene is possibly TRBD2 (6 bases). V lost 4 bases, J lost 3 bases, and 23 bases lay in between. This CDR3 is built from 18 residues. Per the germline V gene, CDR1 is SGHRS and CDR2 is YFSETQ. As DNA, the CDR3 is TGCGCCAGCAGCCCATCACTATCGGGACTTAGGATCTACAATGAGCAGTTCTTC. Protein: CASSPSLSGLRIYNEQFF.

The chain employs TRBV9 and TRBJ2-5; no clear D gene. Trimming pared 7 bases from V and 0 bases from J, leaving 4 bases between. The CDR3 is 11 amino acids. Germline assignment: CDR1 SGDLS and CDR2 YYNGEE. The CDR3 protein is CASSDQETQYF. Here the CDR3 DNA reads TGTGCCAGCTCCGACCAAGAGACCCAGTACTTC.

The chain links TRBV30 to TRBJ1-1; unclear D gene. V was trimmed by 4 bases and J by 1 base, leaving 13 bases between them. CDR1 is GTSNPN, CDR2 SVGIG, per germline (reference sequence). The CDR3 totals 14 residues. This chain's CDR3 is CAWISILRNTEAFF. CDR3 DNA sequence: TGTGCCTGGATTTCGATACTTAGGAACACTGAAGCTTTCTTT.

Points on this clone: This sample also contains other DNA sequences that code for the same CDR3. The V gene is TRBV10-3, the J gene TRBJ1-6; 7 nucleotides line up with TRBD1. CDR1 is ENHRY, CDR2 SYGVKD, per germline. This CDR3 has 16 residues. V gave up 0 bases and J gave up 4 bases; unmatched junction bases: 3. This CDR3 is CAISESGRGYNSPLHF. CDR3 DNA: TGTGCCATCAGTGAGTCTGGCAGGGGGTATAATTCACCCCTCCACTTT.

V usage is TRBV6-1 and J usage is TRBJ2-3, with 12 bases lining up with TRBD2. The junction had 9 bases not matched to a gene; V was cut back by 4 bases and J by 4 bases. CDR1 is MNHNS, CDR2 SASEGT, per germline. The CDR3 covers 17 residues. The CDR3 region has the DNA TGTGCCAGCAGTGTCCTAGCGGGGGGGTATGAACCAGATACGCAGTATTTT. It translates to CASSVLAGGYEPDTQYF.

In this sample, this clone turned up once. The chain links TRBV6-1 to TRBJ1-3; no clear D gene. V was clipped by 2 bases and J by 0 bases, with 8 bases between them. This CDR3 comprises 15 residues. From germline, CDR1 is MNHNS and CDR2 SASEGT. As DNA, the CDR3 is TGTGCCAGCAGTGAATCTTCACTCTCTGGAAACACCATATATTTT. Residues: CASSESSLSGNTIYF.

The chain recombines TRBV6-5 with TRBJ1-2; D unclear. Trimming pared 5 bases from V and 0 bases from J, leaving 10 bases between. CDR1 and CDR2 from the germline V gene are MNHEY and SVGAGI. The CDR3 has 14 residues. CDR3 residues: CASSLTTANYGYTF. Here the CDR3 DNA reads TGTGCCAGCAGTCTGACAACAGCTAACTATGGCTACACCTTC.

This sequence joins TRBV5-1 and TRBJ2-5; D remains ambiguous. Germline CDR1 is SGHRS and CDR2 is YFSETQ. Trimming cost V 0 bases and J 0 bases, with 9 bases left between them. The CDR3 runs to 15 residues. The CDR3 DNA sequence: TGCGCCAGCAGCTTGGGGCAGTCGTACCAAGAGACCCAGTACTTC. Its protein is CASSLGQSYQETQYF.

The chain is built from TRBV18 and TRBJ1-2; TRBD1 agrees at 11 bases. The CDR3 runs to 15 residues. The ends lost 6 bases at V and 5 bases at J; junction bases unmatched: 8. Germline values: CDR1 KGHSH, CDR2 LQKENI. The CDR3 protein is CASSDGQGARYGYTF. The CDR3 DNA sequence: TGTGCCAGCTCCGACGGACAGGGGGCACGGTATGGCTACACCTTC.

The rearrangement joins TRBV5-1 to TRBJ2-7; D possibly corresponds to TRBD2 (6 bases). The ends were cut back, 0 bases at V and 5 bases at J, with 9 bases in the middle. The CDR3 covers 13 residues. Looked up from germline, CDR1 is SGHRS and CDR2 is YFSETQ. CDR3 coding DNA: TGCGCCAGCAGCTTGGCCTGGAGGGACGAGCAGTACTTC. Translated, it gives CASSLAWRDEQYF.

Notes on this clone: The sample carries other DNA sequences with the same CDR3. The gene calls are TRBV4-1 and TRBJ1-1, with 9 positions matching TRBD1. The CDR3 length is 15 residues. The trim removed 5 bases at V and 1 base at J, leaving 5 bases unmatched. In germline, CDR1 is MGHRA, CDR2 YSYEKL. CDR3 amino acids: CASSDRQGENTEAFF. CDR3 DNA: TGCGCCAGCAGCGACAGACAGGGGGAGAACACTGAAGCTTTCTTT.

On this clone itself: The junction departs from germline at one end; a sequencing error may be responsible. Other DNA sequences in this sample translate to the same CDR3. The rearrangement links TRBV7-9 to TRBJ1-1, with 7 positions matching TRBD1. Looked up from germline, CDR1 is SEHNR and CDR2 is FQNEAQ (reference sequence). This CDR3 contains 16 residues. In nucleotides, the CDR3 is TGTGCCAGCAGTCCGGGACAGATTGAGGCGAACACTGAAGCCTTCTTT. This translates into CASSPGQIEANTEAFF. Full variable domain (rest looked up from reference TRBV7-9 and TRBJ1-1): DTGVSQNPRHKITKRGQNVTFRCDPISEHNRLYWYRQTLGQGPEFLTYFQNEAQLEKSRLLSDRFSAERPKGSFSTLEIQRTEQGDSAMYLCASSPGQIEANTEAFFGQGTRLTVV.

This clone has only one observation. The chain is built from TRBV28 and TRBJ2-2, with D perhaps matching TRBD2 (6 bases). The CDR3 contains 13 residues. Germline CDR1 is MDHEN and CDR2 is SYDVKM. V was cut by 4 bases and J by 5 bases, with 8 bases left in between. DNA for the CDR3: TGTGCCAGCAGTTCGCGGGGTACCGGGGAGCTGTTTTTT. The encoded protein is CASSSRGTGELFF. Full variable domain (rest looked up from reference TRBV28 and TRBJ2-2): DVKVTQSSRYLVKRTGEKVFLECVQDMDHENMFWYRQDPGLGLRLIYFSYDVKMKEKGDIPEGYSVSREKKERFSLILESASTNQTSMYLCASSSRGTGELFFGEGSRLTVL.

As DNA, the CDR3 is TGTGCCACCAGCAGGGACAGCCAAGAGACCCAGTACTTC. Amino acid sequence: CATSRDSQETQYF. The J gene is TRBJ2-5, the V gene TRBV15, with a tentative D call TRBD1 (6 bases). This CDR3 has 13 residues. V was trimmed by 3 bases and J by 1 base, leaving 6 bases between them. The germline gives CDR1 LNHNV, CDR2 YYDKDF (reference sequence).

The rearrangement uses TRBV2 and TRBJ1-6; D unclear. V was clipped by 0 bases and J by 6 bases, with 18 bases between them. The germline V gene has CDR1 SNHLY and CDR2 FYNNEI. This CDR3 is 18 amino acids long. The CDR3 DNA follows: TGTGCCAGCAGTGAAGCGCTCCCCGGAGGCTTTGGTAATTCACCCCTCCACTTT. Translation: CASSEALPGGFGNSPLHF.

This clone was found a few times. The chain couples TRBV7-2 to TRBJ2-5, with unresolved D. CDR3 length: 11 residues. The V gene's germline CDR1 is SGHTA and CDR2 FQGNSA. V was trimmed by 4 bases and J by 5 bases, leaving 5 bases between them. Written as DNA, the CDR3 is TGTGCCAGCAGCTCGAGGGAGACCCAGTACTTC. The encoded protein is CASSSRETQYF. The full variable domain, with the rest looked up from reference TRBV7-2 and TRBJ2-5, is GAGVSQSPSNKVTEKGKDVELRCDPISGHTALYWYRQSLGQGLEFLIYFQGNSAPDKSGLPSDRFSAERTGGSVSTLTIQRTQQEDSAVYLCASSSRETQYFGPGTRLLVL.

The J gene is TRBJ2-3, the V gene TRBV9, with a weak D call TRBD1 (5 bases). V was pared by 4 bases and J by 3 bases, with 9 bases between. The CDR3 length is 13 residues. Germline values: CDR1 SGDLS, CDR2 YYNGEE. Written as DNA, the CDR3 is TGTGCCAGCAGCAGCCGACAGACAGATACGCAGTATTTT. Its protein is CASSSRQTDTQYF.

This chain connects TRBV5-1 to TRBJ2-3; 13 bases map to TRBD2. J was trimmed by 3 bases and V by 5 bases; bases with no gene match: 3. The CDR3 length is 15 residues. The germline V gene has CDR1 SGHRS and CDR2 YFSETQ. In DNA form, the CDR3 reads TGCGCCAGCAGACTAGCGGGGGGGCAGACAGATACGCAGTATTTT. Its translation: CASRLAGGQTDTQYF.

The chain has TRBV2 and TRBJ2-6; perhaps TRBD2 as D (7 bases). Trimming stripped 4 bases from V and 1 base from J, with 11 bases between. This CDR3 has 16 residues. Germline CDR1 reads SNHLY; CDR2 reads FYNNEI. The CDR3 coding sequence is TGTGCCAGCAGTGTCGAGGGGGGGTCTGGGGCCAACGTCCTGACTTTC. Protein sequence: CASSVEGGSGANVLTF. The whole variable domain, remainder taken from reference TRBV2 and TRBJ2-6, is EPEVTQTPSHQVTQMGQEVILRCVPISNHLYFYWYRQILGQKVEFLVSFYNNEISEKSEIFDDQFSVERPDGSNFTLKIRSTKLEDSAMYFCASSVEGGSGANVLTFGAGSRLTVL.

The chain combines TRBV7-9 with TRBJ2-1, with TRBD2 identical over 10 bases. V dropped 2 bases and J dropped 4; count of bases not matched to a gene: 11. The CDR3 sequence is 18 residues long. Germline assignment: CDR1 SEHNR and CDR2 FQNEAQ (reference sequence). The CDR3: CASSLQGVAGGDYNEQFF. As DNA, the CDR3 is TGTGCCAGCAGCTTACAAGGGGTAGCGGGGGGCGATTACAATGAGCAGTTCTTC.

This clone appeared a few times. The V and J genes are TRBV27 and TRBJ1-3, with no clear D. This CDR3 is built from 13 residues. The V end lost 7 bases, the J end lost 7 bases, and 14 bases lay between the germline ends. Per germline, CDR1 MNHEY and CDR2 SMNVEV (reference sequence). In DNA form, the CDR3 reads TGTGCCAGCACCTCCCGGGGAGAGAACACCATATATTTT. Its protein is CASTSRGENTIYF.

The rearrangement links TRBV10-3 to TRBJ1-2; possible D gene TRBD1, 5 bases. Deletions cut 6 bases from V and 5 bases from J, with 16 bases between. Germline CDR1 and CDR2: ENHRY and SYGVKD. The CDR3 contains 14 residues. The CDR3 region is CAIRSQGGLYGYTF. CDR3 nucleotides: TGTGCCATCAGATCGCAGGGAGGTCTATATGGCTACACCTTC.

CDR3 residues: CASCRPGEAQKEGTDTQYF. CDR3 DNA: TGTGCCAGCTGCCGCCCGGGGGAGGCCCAAAAGGAGGGCACAGATACGCAGTATTTT. The chain combines TRBV4-2 with TRBJ2-3; tentative D call: TRBD2 (6 bases). Germline CDR1 LGHNA, CDR2 YNFKEQ. The V end was cut by 8 bases, the J end by 1 base, with 28 bases between. The CDR3 runs to 19 residues.

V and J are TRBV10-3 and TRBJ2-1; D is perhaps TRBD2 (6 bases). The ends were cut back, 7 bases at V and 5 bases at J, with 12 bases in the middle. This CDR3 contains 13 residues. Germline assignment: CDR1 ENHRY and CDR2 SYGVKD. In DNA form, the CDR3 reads TGTGCCATCATGCCTAGCGAGCACAATGAGCAGTTCTTC. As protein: CAIMPSEHNEQFF.

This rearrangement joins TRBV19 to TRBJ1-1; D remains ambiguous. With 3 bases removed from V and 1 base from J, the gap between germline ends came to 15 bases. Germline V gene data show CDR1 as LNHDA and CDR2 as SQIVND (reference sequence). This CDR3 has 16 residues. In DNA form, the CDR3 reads TGTGCCAGTAGTATCCGTGCGTCGGGTTGGAACACTGAAGCTTTCTTT. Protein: CASSIRASGWNTEAFF.